The 17 T cell receptor beta chains below come from one sample, sequenced in a study of T-cell reconstitution after alpha-beta-depleted transplantation in children. For TCRbeta, the library was prepared with unique molecular identifiers. TCRdb re-analysed the PCR reads in MiXCR, keeping a single row per CDR3 protein. The profile shows about 610,000 distinct CDR3 sequences, roughly 30% of them singletons. The sample was PBMCs, taken before TCRalphabeta/CD19-depleted stem cell transplant. The source of these receptors is a boy under three years old with Wiskott-Aldrich syndrome, due to receive a stem cell transplant.

In this sample, this clonotype turned up many times. This chain uses TRBV27 with TRBJ2-3; TRBD1 aligns across 9 bases. CDR3 length equals 13 residues. The V gene end was trimmed by 8 bases and the J gene end by 1 base; junction bases not matched to a gene: 1. CDR1 and CDR2 from the germline V gene are MNHEY and SMNVEV (reference sequence). As DNA, the CDR3 is TGTGCCAGCCGGACAGGGGGCACAGATACGCAGTATTTT. As protein: CASRTGGTDTQYF.

A few counts support this clonotype. The chain uses TRBV2 and TRBJ2-1; weak D call: TRBD2 (6 bases). Germline values: CDR1 SNHLY, CDR2 FYNNEI. This CDR3 has 14 residues. V lost 8 bases and J lost 0, with 11 bases in between. CDR3 amino acids: CASWEESSYNEQFF. CDR3 nucleotides: TGTGCCAGCTGGGAGGAAAGCTCCTACAATGAGCAGTTCTTC.

This clonotype appeared a few times. This sequence joins TRBV24-1 and TRBJ2-1; 9 bases fit TRBD1. CDR1 is KGHDR and CDR2 is SFDVKD in the germline V gene. This CDR3 has 15 amino acids. Germline trimming cut 5 bases from V and 4 bases from J; bases unmatched to any gene: 5. This CDR3 is CATSVGTGIYNEQFF. The CDR3 DNA follows: TGTGCCACCAGTGTCGGGACAGGGATATACAATGAGCAGTTCTTC.

The CDR3 loop reads CASSLDSYSYNEQFF. The CDR3 DNA follows: TGTGCCAGCTCACTCGACTCCTACTCCTACAATGAGCAGTTCTTC. The rearrangement uses TRBV18 and TRBJ2-1; D is ambiguous. The CDR3 spans 15 residues. Germline CDR1 and CDR2: KGHSH and LQKENI. V was shortened by 4 bases and J by 0 bases, with 10 bases between the two germline ends.

The chain couples TRBV5-1 to TRBJ2-1, with D perhaps TRBD2 (6 bases). This CDR3 contains 15 residues. In germline, CDR1 is SGHRS, CDR2 YFSETQ. V was cut by 3 bases and J by 6 bases, with 16 bases left in between. The CDR3 protein is CASSSGLFRSNEQFF. DNA for the CDR3: TGCGCCAGCAGCTCAGGACTATTTCGTTCCAATGAGCAGTTCTTC.

This chain joins TRBV6-5 and TRBJ2-1, with D perhaps being TRBD1 or TRBD2 (5 bases each). The CDR3 runs 16 residues. CDR1 and CDR2 (germline): MNHEY, SVGAGI. V was shortened by 0 bases and J by 4 bases, with 13 bases between the two germline ends. The CDR3 protein is CASSYSWGSPYNEQFF. Written as DNA, the CDR3 is TGTGCCAGCAGTTACTCGTGGGGGAGCCCGTACAATGAGCAGTTCTTC.

This clonotype was detected a few times. This chain joins TRBV6-5 and TRBJ2-1, with 7 bases aligning to TRBD1. V was clipped by 6 bases and J by 9 bases; unmatched bases: 5. From germline, CDR1 is MNHEY and CDR2 SVGAGI. The CDR3 covers 12 residues. CDR3 amino acids: CASRRGQSEQFF. The CDR3 nucleotides read TGTGCCAGCAGGAGGGGACAGTCTGAGCAGTTCTTC.

The chain has TRBV14 and TRBJ2-1, with D unclear. Germline values: CDR1 SGHDN, CDR2 FVKESK. V gave up 4 bases and J gave up 6 bases, with 16 bases separating them. The CDR3 sequence is 15 residues long. The CDR3 here is CASSRLGPPVNEQFF. As DNA, the CDR3 is TGTGCCAGCAGCCGATTGGGTCCTCCCGTCAATGAGCAGTTCTTC.

This chain uses TRBV5-6 with TRBJ1-1; D is ambiguous. This CDR3 comprises 12 residues. The germline V and J ends were trimmed by 4 bases and 3 bases, with 7 bases remaining between them. Germline-derived CDR1 and CDR2 are SGHDT and YYEEEE. In DNA form, the CDR3 reads TGTGCCAGCAGCCGCATATACACTGAAGCTTTCTTT. Encoded protein: CASSRIYTEAFF.

V usage is TRBV12-3 or TRBV12-4 and J usage is TRBJ1-1, with D tentatively TRBD1 (5 bases). The length of the CDR3 is 13 residues. V was cut by 6 bases and J by 1 base, with 9 bases left in between. CDR3 region: CASSWGPNTEAFF. CDR3 nucleotides: TGTGCCAGCAGCTGGGGCCCGAACACTGAAGCTTTCTTT.

The V call is TRBV11-2, the J call TRBJ1-1; D perhaps matches TRBD1 (6 bases). The CDR3 contains 15 residues. The V gene's germline CDR1 is SGHAT and CDR2 FQNNGV. V was cut by 5 bases and J by 11 bases, with 24 bases left in between. The CDR3 spells CASSPRPRGGKEAFF. The CDR3 bases are TGTGCCAGCAGCCCCCGGCCGAGGGGGGGCAAGGAGGCTTTCTTT.

The J gene is TRBJ2-7, the V gene TRBV18; 8 bases line up with TRBD1. The CDR3 extends over 15 amino acids. Germline CDR1 and CDR2: KGHSH and LQKENI. With 3 bases clipped from V and 3 bases from J, the junction kept 7 bases outside the gene matches. The CDR3 sequence: CASSPRTGWFYEQYF. The CDR3 DNA reads as TGTGCCAGCTCACCGAGGACAGGGTGGTTCTACGAGCAGTACTTC.

This clonotype was seen a handful of times. The chain is built from TRBV18 and TRBJ1-2, with unresolved D. This CDR3 spans 15 amino acids. Trimming shortened V by 0 bases and J by 0 bases, and 8 bases separated the two germline ends. CDR1 is KGHSH and CDR2 is LQKENI in the germline V gene. CDR3 nucleotide sequence: TGTGCCAGCTCACCACCAACACTTACTAACTATGGCTACACCTTC. It translates to CASSPPTLTNYGYTF. The full variable domain, its missing parts supplied by reference TRBV18 and TRBJ1-2, is NAGVMQNPRHLVRRRGQEARLRCSPMKGHSHVYWYRQLPEEGLKFMVYLQKENIIDESGMPKERFSAEFPKEGPSILRIQQVVRGDSAAYFCASSPPTLTNYGYTFGSGTRLTVV.

This clonotype was recorded a few times. The V gene is TRBV5-1, the J gene TRBJ1-6; D remains unclear. Germline-derived CDR1 and CDR2 are SGHRS and YFSETQ. The CDR3 consists of 13 residues. V lost 4 bases to trimming and J lost 9 bases, with 11 bases between them. The CDR3 loop reads CASSQDFGSPLHF. CDR3 DNA: TGCGCCAGCAGCCAGGACTTTGGTTCACCCCTCCACTTT.

The chain couples TRBV5-1 to TRBJ2-1; perhaps TRBD2 as D (5 bases). The CDR3 has 14 amino acids. Germline-derived CDR1 and CDR2 are SGHRS and YFSETQ. The germline V and J ends were trimmed by 0 bases and 7 bases, with 11 bases remaining between them. Here the CDR3 reads CASSLGGFENEQFF. In nucleotides, the CDR3 is TGCGCCAGCAGCTTGGGAGGGTTTGAAAATGAGCAGTTCTTC.

This clonotype was picked up a small number of times. The V and J genes are TRBV9 and TRBJ2-5; the match to TRBD1 covers 9 bases. This CDR3 is 16 amino acids long. The trim removed 0 bases at V and 4 bases at J, leaving 7 bases unmatched. Germline assignment: CDR1 SGDLS and CDR2 YYNGEE. DNA for the CDR3: TGTGCCAGCAGCGTAGGGGGGACAGGGAGTCGAGAGACCCAGTACTTC. Translating gives CASSVGGTGSRETQYF.

The genes are TRBV27 and TRBJ1-5; 7 bases are shared with TRBD1. Germline CDR1 reads MNHEY; CDR2 reads SMNVEV (reference sequence). The CDR3 sequence is 14 residues long. V lost 6 bases, J lost 4 bases, and 6 bases stayed unmatched. As DNA, the CDR3 is TGTGCCAGCAGGCTGGCAGGGGGAAATCAGCCCCAGCATTTT. Protein sequence: CASRLAGGNQPQHF.